This entry features one T cell receptor (beta chain) sequence. Its antigen is still unknown. Germline V CDR1 and CDR2: SGHRS, YFSETQ. V shed 2 bases and J shed 2 bases, with 13 bases lying between them. This CDR3 spans 15 amino acids. These data originate in a study of CD8 T cells in ankylosing spondylitis. Study findings and constraints: As reported, disease-linked clones showed significant enrichment in matched ankylosing spondylitis synovial fluid.

TCRdb called the 5' RACE reads again in MiXCR, with one record for every CDR3 protein. The data contain a few hundred thousand distinct CDR3 sequences, about 10% of them singletons. This receptor was identified in a male donor with ankylosing spondylitis or in good health (not recorded which). The chain has TRBV5-1 and TRBJ2-5; D is unclear. The specimen was blood, either unsorted or a sorted T cell fraction (not recorded which). The CDR3 DNA is TGCGCCAGCAGCTTCGTCCCAGGAGCACAAGAGACCCAGTACTTC. Protein product: CASSFVPGAQETQYF. Drawing the rest from reference TRBV5-1 and TRBJ2-5, the complete variable domain is KAGVTQTPRYLIKTRGQQVTLSCSPISGHRSVSWYQQTPGQGLQFLFEYFSETQRNKGNFPGRFSGRQFSNSRSEMNVSTLELGDSALYLCASSFVPGAQETQYFGPGTRLLVL.